A selection of T cell receptor beta chains follows, all from one sample in a study of blood T cells in healthy people across ages. TCRdb re-analysed the 5' RACE reads in MiXCR, keeping a single row per CDR3 protein. The table has about 900,000 distinct CDR3 sequences, around 48% seen once. Sequencing input: blood. The source is a man under 40 in good health. The CDR3 runs from the conserved cysteine through the conserved F or W. The D gene is left open where the match is weak. Clone size is given for some rows only: seen once, a few or many times, or a class if the clone is expanded.

size,V,J,D,DNA,CDR3
.,TRBV29-1,TRBJ2-1,.,TGCAGCGTTGAACAGGGCTCCTACAATGAGCAGTTCTTC,CSVEQGSYNEQFF
few,TRBV7-8,TRBJ2-7,.,TGTGCCAGCAGCTTCAACAAACCCTACGAGCAGTACTTC,CASSFNKPYEQYF
few,TRBV2,TRBJ2-7,TRBD2,TGTGCCACCGGACTAGCGATGCACGAGCAGTACTTC,CATGLAMHEQYF
.,TRBV2,TRBJ2-7,TRBD1,TGTGCCAGCAGTGAAGGAGGGGGCGCCTTCTCCTACGAGCAGTACTTC,CASSEGGGAFSYEQYF
.,TRBV10-3,TRBJ2-7,.,TGTGCCATCAGAGGGGGGTCAGACGAGCAGTACTTC,CAIRGGSDEQYF
.,TRBV2,TRBJ2-1,.,TGTGCCAACTCGGGATCCTACAATGAGCAGTTCTTC,CANSGSYNEQFF
few,TRBV29-1,TRBJ2-7,.,TGCAGCGTGACAGGGAGGAGCGACGAGCAGTACTTC,CSVTGRSDEQYF
once,TRBV29-1,TRBJ2-7,.,TGCAGCGTTAACACGGGGCAACAGGAGCAGTACTTC,CSVNTGQQEQYF
few,TRBV28,TRBJ2-1,.,TGTGCCAGCAGTTTGGTTGAGAGCTCCTACAATGAGCAGTTCTTC,CASSLVESSYNEQFF
.,TRBV6-1,TRBJ1-2,TRBD1,TGTGCCAGCAGTGAATGGGGACAGATCCCCACCTATGGCTACACCTTC,CASSEWGQIPTYGYTF